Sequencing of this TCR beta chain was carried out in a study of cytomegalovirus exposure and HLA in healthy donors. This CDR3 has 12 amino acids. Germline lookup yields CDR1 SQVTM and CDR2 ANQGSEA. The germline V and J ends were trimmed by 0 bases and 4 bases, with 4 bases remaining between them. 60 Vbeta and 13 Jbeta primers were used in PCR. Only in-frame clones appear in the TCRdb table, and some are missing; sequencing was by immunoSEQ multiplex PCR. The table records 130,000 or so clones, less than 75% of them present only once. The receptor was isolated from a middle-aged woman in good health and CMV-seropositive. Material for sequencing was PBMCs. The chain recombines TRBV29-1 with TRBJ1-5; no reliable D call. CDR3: CSVEDPNQPQHF. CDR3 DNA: TGCAGCGTTGAAGACCCAAATCAGCCCCAGCATTTT. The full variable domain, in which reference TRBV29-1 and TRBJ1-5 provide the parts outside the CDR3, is SAVISQKPSRDICQRGTSLTIQCQVDSQVTMMFWYRQQPGQSLTLIATANQGSEATYESGFVIDKFPISRPNLTFSTLTVSNMSPEDSSIYLCSVEDPNQPQHFGDGTRLSIL.